This entry concerns a single T cell receptor (beta chain). This record comes from a study of blood T cell repertoires in COVID-19. Across the study: Acute-phase and convalescent COVID-19 samples originated in the United States, Italy and Spain. Sources were T cells, B-cell-depleted T cells, or PBMCs; the material itself was cDNA or gDNA.

In the original analysis: Reference gene primer amplification gave estimated nucleated cell counts. Generated by immunoSEQ multiplex PCR, the TCRdb table keeps only in-frame clones and is missing some. V, J and clone size reflect that table, while D and trimming were determined from the DNA. This repertoire shows about 100,000 clones, around 82% found once; its top ten account for roughly 4.4%. CDR3 length equals 12 residues. CDR1 is KGHSH and CDR2 is LQKENI in the germline V gene. V was trimmed by 1 base and J by 5 bases, leaving 5 bases between them. This receptor was identified in a human donor in a cohort sampled during active COVID-19. The chain recombines TRBV18 with TRBJ1-1; weak D call: TRBD1 (5 bases). Sequencing was performed on peripheral blood. The CDR3 loop is CASSPQGTEAFF. For the CDR3, the DNA is TGTGCCAGCTCACCACAGGGGACTGAAGCTTTCTTT.